The 2 T cell receptor beta chains given below trace back to one sample, sequenced in a study of response to subunit inactivated influenza vaccine. TCRdb used MiXCR to reprocess the RT-PCR reads, holding one entry per CDR3 protein. The repertoire has a few hundred thousand distinct CDR3 sequences, about 20% of them found once; the top ten carry over 9%. This specimen was PBMCs from blood, taken less than 22 months after vaccination. Receptors originate from a man aged 50 to 69 who received an inactivated influenza vaccine.

V is TRBV7-9 and J is TRBJ1-3; D unresolved. V was pared by 5 bases and J by 4 bases, with 15 bases between. The CDR3 totals 15 residues. Per germline, CDR1 SEHNR and CDR2 FQNEAQ (reference sequence). Written as DNA, the CDR3 is TGTGCCAGCAGCGCCTCGGGCGGGCTCGGAAACACCATATATTTT. Protein sequence: CASSASGGLGNTIYF.

The V and J genes are TRBV5-1 and TRBJ2-2; TRBD1 matches at 7 bases. The V gene end was trimmed by 1 base and the J gene end by 2 bases; junction bases not matched to a gene: 2. The CDR3 totals 15 residues. Germline CDR1 is SGHRS and CDR2 is YFSETQ. The CDR3 DNA reads TGCGCCAGCAGCTTGAGGGACAGCAACACCGGGGAGCTGTTTTTT. Translating it yields CASSLRDSNTGELFF.